Only a few counts were recorded for the clone carrying this T cell receptor beta chain. V lost 5 bases to trimming and J lost 0 bases, with 14 bases between them. This CDR3 spans 16 amino acids. Germline lookup yields CDR1 KGHSH and CDR2 LQKENI. The source of the sample is a study of control samples from healthy donors and cancer patients. Sequenced by immunoSEQ multiplex PCR; TCRdb stores in-frame clones only, minus some. The table shows some 71,000 clones, with 90% occurring only once. V is TRBV18 and J is TRBJ1-3, with D maybe TRBD1 (6 bases). The source of this sequence is a woman aged 50 to 60 with colorectal cancer. Sequencing was carried out using PBMCs. CDR3 region: CASSDSTGSSGNTIYF. The CDR3 DNA sequence: TGTGCCAGCTCAGATTCAACAGGGAGCTCTGGAAACACCATATATTTT.